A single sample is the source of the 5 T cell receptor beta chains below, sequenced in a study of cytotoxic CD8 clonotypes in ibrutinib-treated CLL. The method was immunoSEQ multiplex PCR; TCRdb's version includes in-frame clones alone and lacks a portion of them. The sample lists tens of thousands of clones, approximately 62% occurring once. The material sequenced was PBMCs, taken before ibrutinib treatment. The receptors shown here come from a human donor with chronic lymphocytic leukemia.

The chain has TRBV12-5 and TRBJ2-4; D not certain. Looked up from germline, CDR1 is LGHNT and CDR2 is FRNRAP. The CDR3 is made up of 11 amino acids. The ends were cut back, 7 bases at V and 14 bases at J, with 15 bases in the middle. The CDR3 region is CASALTVSEYF. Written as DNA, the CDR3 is TGTGCTAGTGCCCTGACGGTTTCCGAGTACTTC.

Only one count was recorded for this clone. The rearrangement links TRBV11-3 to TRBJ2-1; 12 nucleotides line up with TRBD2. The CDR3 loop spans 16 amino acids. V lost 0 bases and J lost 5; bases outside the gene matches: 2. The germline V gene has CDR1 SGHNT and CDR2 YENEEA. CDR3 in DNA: TGTGCCAGCAGCTTAGAGCTAGCGGGGGGGAACAATGAGCAGTTCTTC. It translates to CASSLELAGGNNEQFF. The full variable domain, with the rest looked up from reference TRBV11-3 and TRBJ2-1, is EAGVVQSPRYKIIEKKQPVAFWCNPISGHNTLYWYLQNLGQGPELLIRYENEEAVDDSQLPKDRFSAERLKGVDSTLKIQPAELGDSAVYLCASSLELAGGNNEQFFGPGTRLTVL.

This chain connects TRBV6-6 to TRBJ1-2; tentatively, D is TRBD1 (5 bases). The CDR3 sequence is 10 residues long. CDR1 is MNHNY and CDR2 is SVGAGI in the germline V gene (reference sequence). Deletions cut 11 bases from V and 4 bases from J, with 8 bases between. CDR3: CASGAYGYTF. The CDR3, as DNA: TGTGCCTCTGGGGCCTATGGCTACACCTTC.

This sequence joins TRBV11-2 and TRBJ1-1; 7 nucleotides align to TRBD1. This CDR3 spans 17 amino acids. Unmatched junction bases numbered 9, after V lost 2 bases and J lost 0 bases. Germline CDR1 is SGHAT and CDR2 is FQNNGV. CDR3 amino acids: CASSLRARQGLNTEAFF. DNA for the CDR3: TGTGCCAGCAGCTTACGAGCCCGACAGGGATTGAACACTGAAGCTTTCTTT.

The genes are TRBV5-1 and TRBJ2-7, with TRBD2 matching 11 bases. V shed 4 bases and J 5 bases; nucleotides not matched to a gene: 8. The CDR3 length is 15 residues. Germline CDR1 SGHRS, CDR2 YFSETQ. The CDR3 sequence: CASSMTSGIGNEQYF. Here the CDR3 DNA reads TGCGCCAGCAGCATGACTAGCGGGATAGGAAACGAGCAGTACTTC.